The sequence of this T cell receptor beta chain was determined in a study of T cells after yellow fever vaccination (dated by TCRdb to about 2019). Study-wide context: The SMART-Seq v4 Ultra Low Input RNA kit was used to prepare libraries from fractions with low cell numbers. To track T-cell clones before and after primary and booster YFV17D yellow fever vaccination, bulk TCR alpha and beta repertoires were sequenced longitudinally. Two healthy male donors, one aged 18 to 29 and one aged 30 to 40 years, made up the cohort. Bulk PBMC replicates and cell subsets were isolated from blood drawn at multiple timepoints before and after both primary and secondary immunization.

Study-level results and caveats: Only a couple of donors were included in the study, so the extent to which the findings can be generalized is limited. After the booster, most of the clones that had expanded following primary vaccination were detected again (almost 98% of CD4 and around 90% of CD8), which suggests that memory was broadly maintained. Compared with the primary T-cell response, the secondary T-cell response was weaker but faster, peaking on day 5 rather than day 15. A small share of clonotypes was detected in both CD4 and CD8 compartments, with the overlap likely arising from convergent recombination. Computational filtering was needed because FACS-sorted repertoires could contain abundant contaminating clonotypes from the bulk population.

CDR1 and CDR2 were assigned from the germline V gene as MNHEY and SVGAGI. V is shortened by 4 bases, J by 4 bases, and the region joining them spans 14 bases. The CDR3 sequence holds 15 residues, the cysteine and phenylalanine included. Only the CDR3 DNA stays, 45 bases, in frame from base 1. Reading the label with the study, this specimen's treatment or condition is: live attenuated yellow fever vaccine strain. At each blood-draw timepoint, two biological replicates of bulk PBMCs were obtained. A standard Ficoll-Paque protocol was used to isolate PBMCs from peripheral blood. RNA was extracted with TriZol from bulk PBMCs, CD4 and CD8 fractions, and dextramer-positive and dextramer-negative fractions. Synthesis of TCR cDNA relied on 5'RACE template switching, a step that introduced a universal primer site along with unique molecular identifiers. Priming of cDNA synthesis was performed from both the TCR alpha and TCR beta constant segments. Two PCR steps were used to amplify libraries, with sample barcodes and sequencing adapters being added in the second step. Sequencing of libraries was done on Illumina HiSeq 2500 (2x100 bp) or NovaSeq (2x150 bp). The paper's processing steps were these. Demultiplexing of reads and collapsing into UMI consensus sequences were performed with MIGEC, and V(D)J alignment was carried out with MiXCR. Vaccine-responding clonotypes were identified with edgeR using replicate PBMC samples, with FDR below 0.01 and a log2 fold change above 5 up to day 15 being required. Each bulk clonotype received a CD4 or CD8 identity based on whether the sequenced CD4 or CD8 repertoire contained that clonotype at higher abundance. TCRdb reworked the public reads: Q25 trimming with fastp, MiXCR clone assembly, productive beta chains retained. Each entry merges the rows of one CDR3 protein and shows their most common DNA and genes. What appears here as the V and J calls and clone size reflects TCRdb's work, not the paper's. Counted in this sample were hundreds of thousands of distinct CDR3 sequences; roughly 14% of them appeared once. Together, the top ten hold around an eighth of the sample.

With respect to this clonotype: The specificity of this receptor is unknown. Nothing much larger sits one base from this clone, and base qualities are not available.

The sequence joins TRBV6-5 to TRBJ2-1; the D gene is unclear. The clonotype originates from a man aged 25 to 40 who received the YFV17D yellow fever vaccine. The sequencing here drew on PBMCs, taken on the day of the yellow fever booster vaccination. The CDR3 region reads CASSLRVGRYNEQFF. The base sequence is TGTGCCAGCAGTTTAAGGGTTGGCCGTTACAATGAGCAGTTCTTC.